A single sample gave rise to the 7 T cell receptor beta chains below, sequenced in a study of Graves' ophthalmopathy and Graves' hyperthyroidism. RNA transcripts yielded amplified TCR beta CDR3 regions. The library came from an HTBI-primed first-round RT-PCR and a second-round multiplex PCR. One entry per CDR3 protein results from TCRdb running MiXCR on the multiplex PCR reads. The sample has hundreds of thousands of distinct CDR3 sequences; under 25% are singletons. What was sequenced was peripheral blood. All receptors come from a woman in her late teens or twenties with stable Graves' hyperthyroidism.

The V gene is TRBV9, the J gene TRBJ1-6, with D tentatively TRBD1 (5 bases). The CDR3 totals 18 residues. Looked up from germline, CDR1 is SGDLS and CDR2 is YYNGEE. V was clipped by 0 bases and J by 9 bases, with 22 bases between them. The CDR3 region is CASSVDPGSLRGASPLHF. The CDR3 bases are TGTGCCAGCAGCGTAGATCCAGGGTCCCTAAGAGGTGCTTCACCCCTCCACTTT.

This clonotype was counted only a few times. The chain carries TRBV12-3 or TRBV12-4 and TRBJ2-7; D might be TRBD1 or TRBD2, each matching 5 bases. With 3 bases removed from V and 5 bases from J, the gap between germline ends came to 11 bases. This CDR3 is 13 amino acids long. In nucleotides, the CDR3 is TGTGCCAGCAGTTTCCTAGGGACCCACGAGCAGTACTTC. This codes for CASSFLGTHEQYF.

This clonotype was found many times. V and J are TRBV6-1 and TRBJ1-1; possibly TRBD1 for D (5 bases). V lost 2 bases and J 3 bases, leaving 13 bases between the germline ends. The germline V gene encodes CDR1 MNHNS and CDR2 SASEGT. The CDR3 covers 15 residues. CDR3 coding DNA: TGTGCCAGCAGTGAACCCCGACTGGGGGACACTGAAGCTTTCTTT. This encodes CASSEPRLGDTEAFF.

This clonotype was detected a few times. This chain uses TRBV18 with TRBJ2-2, with 13 bases fitting TRBD2. V gave up 6 bases and J gave up 0 bases; unmatched junction bases: 4. This CDR3 region has 17 residues. Germline V gene data show CDR1 as KGHSH and CDR2 as LQKENI. In nucleotides, the CDR3 is TGTGCCAGCTCCCGGGGACTAGCGGGAACGAACACCGGGGAGCTGTTTTTT. Translating gives CASSRGLAGTNTGELFF.

This clonotype turned up a few times. V gene TRBV9 combines with J gene TRBJ2-6; 12 positions agree with TRBD1. This CDR3 is 19 amino acids long. The germline gives CDR1 SGDLS, CDR2 YYNGEE. V dropped 4 bases and J dropped 2; count of bases not matched to a gene: 10. This CDR3 is CASSNSRDRGRPGANVLTF. As DNA, the CDR3 is TGTGCCAGCAGCAACTCCCGGGACAGGGGGCGTCCTGGGGCCAACGTCCTGACTTTC.

This clonotype was seen at least ten times. J is TRBJ1-2 and V is TRBV20-1; D gene ambiguous. V was clipped by 0 bases and J by 8 bases, with 13 bases between them. The CDR3 extends over 13 amino acids. Per the germline V gene, CDR1 is DFQATT and CDR2 is SNEGSKA (reference sequence). CDR3 sequence: CSARDFRGDGYTF. CDR3 in DNA: TGCAGTGCTAGAGATTTCCGGGGTGACGGCTACACCTTC.

The rearrangement links TRBV12-3 or TRBV12-4 to TRBJ1-1; 9 bases map to TRBD1. J gave up 3 bases and V 4 bases, and 3 bases lay outside the gene matches. The CDR3 covers 14 residues. The CDR3 nucleotides read TGTGCCAGCAGTTGGGACAGGGAGGACACTGAAGCTTTCTTT. It specifies CASSWDREDTEAFF.